These T cell receptor beta chains were read from a single sample in a study of blood T cells in healthy people across ages. TCRdb analysed the 5' RACE reads with MiXCR anew, one entry per CDR3 protein. The sample shows 1.5 million to 2 million distinct CDR3 sequences, 39% of them seen only once. The sample taken for sequencing was blood. These TCRs come from a human donor in good health. Each CDR3 is given with its conserved first and last residue. The D gene is left open where the match is weak. Size is omitted from some rows. Given values are once, few, many or a class for expanded clones.

clone_size | j_call | v_call | d_call | cdr3_aa | cdr3_nt
. | TRBJ2-7 | TRBV5-4 | . | CASSLPTTSFGEQYF | TGTGCCAGCAGCTTGCCTACAACTAGCTTTGGCGAGCAGTACTTC
once | TRBJ2-7 | TRBV28 | TRBD2 | CASSHAGTSGSYEQYF | TGTGCCAGCAGCCATGCAGGGACTAGCGGCTCCTACGAGCAGTACTTC
. | TRBJ2-3 | TRBV6-5 | . | CASSYQQSSDTQYF | TGTGCCAGCAGTTATCAACAGTCGTCCGATACGCAGTATTTT
. | TRBJ1-4 | TRBV5-1 | . | CASSLDPRATNEKLFF | TGCGCCAGCAGCTTGGACCCCAGGGCAACTAATGAAAAACTGTTTTTT
. | TRBJ2-1 | TRBV6-6 | TRBD2 | CATQSSSGGSLYNEQFF | TGTGCCACCCAGTCTTCTAGCGGGGGGTCCCTATACAATGAGCAGTTCTTC
few | TRBJ1-4 | TRBV29-1 | . | CSVQRVNEKLFF | TGCAGCGTCCAAAGGGTTAATGAAAAACTGTTTTTT
. | TRBJ2-6 | TRBV6-5 | . | CASRPQGAPEANVLTF | TGTGCCAGCAGACCCCAGGGAGCCCCTGAGGCCAACGTCCTGACTTTC
. | TRBJ1-5 | TRBV20-1 | . | CGARRTGLENQPQHF | TGCGGTGCTAGACGAACCGGGCTAGAAAATCAGCCCCAGCATTTT
few | TRBJ2-7 | TRBV20-1 | TRBD2 | CSAGASGRYEQYF | TGCAGTGCCGGGGCTAGCGGGAGGTACGAGCAGTACTTC
. | TRBJ1-2 | TRBV6-2/TRBV6-3 | . | CASSAGFWGYTF | TGTGCCAGCAGCGCAGGATTTTGGGGCTACACCTTC
. | TRBJ1-5 | TRBV7-8 | . | CASSLGIGYQPQHF | TGTGCCAGCAGCTTAGGAATAGGGTATCAGCCCCAGCATTTT
. | TRBJ1-1 | TRBV12-3/TRBV12-4 | . | CASSGDRLNTEAFF | TGTGCCAGCAGCGGCGACAGACTGAACACTGAAGCTTTCTTT
few | TRBJ2-3 | TRBV10-2 | TRBD2 | CASSESTSGGFSDTQYF | TGCGCCAGCAGTGAGTCGACTAGCGGGGGTTTCTCAGATACGCAGTATTTT
many | TRBJ2-5 | TRBV7-3 | . | CASSLQGRPQETQYF | TGTGCCAGCAGCTTACAGGGCAGACCACAAGAGACCCAGTACTTC
many | TRBJ2-3 | TRBV6-5 | . | CASSYLDTQYF | TGTGCCAGCAGTTATCTGGATACGCAGTATTTT
. | TRBJ1-2 | TRBV7-2 | TRBD1 | CASSYDRVHGYTF | TGTGCCAGCAGCTATGACAGGGTGCATGGCTACACCTTC
. | TRBJ2-1 | TRBV29-1 | . | CSVVPLNSNEQFF | TGCAGCGTTGTACCCTTGAACTCCAATGAGCAGTTCTTC
. | TRBJ2-1 | TRBV7-3 | TRBD1 | CASSSPLGQFLYNEQFF | TGTGCCAGCAGCTCCCCCTTGGGACAGTTCCTCTACAATGAGCAGTTCTTC
. | TRBJ2-3 | TRBV20-1 | . | CSASDPRETDTQYF | TGCAGTGCCTCTGACCCCAGGGAGACAGATACGCAGTATTTT
. | TRBJ2-2 | TRBV5-6 | . | CASSFLMGPNTGELFF | TGTGCCAGCAGCTTCCTAATGGGACCTAACACCGGGGAGCTGTTTTTT
few | TRBJ1-2 | TRBV7-8 | . | CASSLRGIANYGYTF | TGCGCCAGTAGCTTGCGGGGGATCGCTAACTATGGCTACACCTTC
. | TRBJ2-1 | TRBV5-1 | . | CASSFGTDEQFF | TGCGCCAGCAGCTTCGGGACGGATGAGCAGTTCTTC
few | TRBJ2-3 | TRBV7-2 | . | CASSLGVLSTDTQYF | TGTGCCAGCAGCTTAGGGGTATTGAGCACAGATACGCAGTATTTT
. | TRBJ2-7 | TRBV29-1 | . | CSVEASDYEQYF | TGCAGCGTTGAGGCTAGCGACTACGAGCAGTACTTC
few | TRBJ2-7 | TRBV20-1 | TRBD1 | CSAQGQSDEQYF | TGCAGTGCTCAGGGACAGTCTGACGAGCAGTACTTC
. | TRBJ2-7 | TRBV5-1 | . | CASSLGLVEEGSEQYF | TGCGCCAGCAGCTTGGGTTTAGTTGAGGAGGGGAGCGAGCAGTACTTC
. | TRBJ2-1 | TRBV7-2 | TRBD2 | CASSIRGAGSYEQFF | TGTGCCAGCAGCATCCGGGGAGCGGGGTCCTACGAGCAGTTCTTC
many | TRBJ2-4 | TRBV28 | . | CASRVGGLAKNIQYF | TGTGCCAGCAGGGTCGGGGGACTAGCCAAAAACATTCAGTACTTC
. | TRBJ2-7 | TRBV5-6 | . | CATAPGQGTYEQYF | TGTGCCACCGCCCCTGGTCAGGGAACCTACGAGCAGTACTTC
. | TRBJ2-1 | TRBV18 | . | CASSPAQGQYNEQFF | TGTGCCAGCTCACCAGCTCAGGGGCAGTACAATGAGCAGTTCTTC
. | TRBJ1-2 | TRBV4-3 | TRBD1 | CASSQDRAGGDGYTF | TGCGCCAGCAGCCAAGATCGTGCAGGGGGCGATGGCTACACCTTC
. | TRBJ1-4 | TRBV20-1 | . | CSARVSTNEKLFF | TGCAGTGCTAGGGTATCAACTAATGAAAAACTGTTTTTT
. | TRBJ2-7 | TRBV14 | TRBD2 | CASSQRLAGFGEQYF | TGTGCCAGCAGCCAGCGACTAGCGGGGTTCGGCGAGCAGTACTTC
. | TRBJ1-2 | TRBV29-1 | . | CSVDTDGYTF | TGCAGCGTGGACACTGATGGCTACACCTTC
few | TRBJ2-7 | TRBV6-5 | . | CASWDIAASHEQYF | TGTGCCAGCTGGGACATCGCGGCATCCCACGAGCAGTACTTC
few | TRBJ2-7 | TRBV6-1 | . | CASSEALSQEQYF | TGTGCCAGCAGTGAAGCGCTTTCTCAGGAGCAGTACTTC
few | TRBJ1-2 | TRBV12-3/TRBV12-4 | . | CASRPSSNRNYGYTF | TGTGCCAGCAGGCCAAGTTCGAACAGGAACTATGGCTACACCTTC
few | TRBJ1-1 | TRBV20-1 | . | CSAQPVGGRWTEAFF | TGCAGTGCTCAACCGGTCGGGGGACGGTGGACTGAAGCTTTCTTT
. | TRBJ1-1 | TRBV6-5 | . | CASRAATGTEAFF | TGTGCCAGCAGGGCCGCGACAGGCACTGAAGCTTTCTTT
few | TRBJ2-7 | TRBV2 | . | CASSGETSSYEQYF | TGTGCCAGCAGTGGTGAGACCAGCTCCTACGAGCAGTACTTC
. | TRBJ2-7 | TRBV28 | TRBD2 | CASSPWRGAGEQYF | TGTGCCAGCAGCCCCTGGCGGGGGGCGGGAGAGCAGTACTTC
. | TRBJ1-2 | TRBV5-5 | . | CASSLVIDSFNYGYTF | TGTGCCAGCAGCTTGGTTATTGACAGTTTTAACTATGGCTACACCTTC
. | TRBJ1-2 | TRBV12-5 | . | CASGNSPFHYGYTF | TGTGCTAGTGGAAATAGTCCCTTTCACTATGGCTACACCTTC
. | TRBJ1-2 | TRBV7-9 | TRBD1 | CASSKGQGRGGYTF | TGTGCCAGCAGCAAAGGACAGGGGAGGGGCGGCTACACCTTC
. | TRBJ1-1 | TRBV29-1 | . | CSVVELGDTEAFF | TGCAGCGTTGTCGAGTTAGGGGACACTGAAGCTTTCTTT
once | TRBJ2-5 | TRBV4-2 | . | CASSQGGGRGGETQYF | TGTGCCAGCAGCCAAGGCGGCGGAAGGGGGGGAGAGACCCAGTACTTC
once | TRBJ2-7 | TRBV7-9 | . | CASSGGLIEQYF | TGTGCCAGCAGCGGGGGCCTAATAGAGCAGTACTTC
few | TRBJ1-2 | TRBV15 | TRBD1 | CATSRGDRRYGYTF | TGTGCCACCAGCAGAGGGGACAGGCGATATGGCTACACCTTC
few | TRBJ2-2 | TRBV11-2 | . | CASSLIRAGELFF | TGTGCCAGCAGCTTAATCAGGGCCGGGGAGCTGTTTTTT
few | TRBJ1-5 | TRBV7-9 | . | CASSLGGGGGMYQPQHF | TGTGCCAGCAGCTTAGGGGGGGGTGGGGGAATGTATCAGCCCCAGCATTTT
. | TRBJ2-7 | TRBV24-1 | TRBD1 | CATKGTESHEQYF | TGTGCCACCAAAGGGACAGAATCCCACGAGCAGTACTTC